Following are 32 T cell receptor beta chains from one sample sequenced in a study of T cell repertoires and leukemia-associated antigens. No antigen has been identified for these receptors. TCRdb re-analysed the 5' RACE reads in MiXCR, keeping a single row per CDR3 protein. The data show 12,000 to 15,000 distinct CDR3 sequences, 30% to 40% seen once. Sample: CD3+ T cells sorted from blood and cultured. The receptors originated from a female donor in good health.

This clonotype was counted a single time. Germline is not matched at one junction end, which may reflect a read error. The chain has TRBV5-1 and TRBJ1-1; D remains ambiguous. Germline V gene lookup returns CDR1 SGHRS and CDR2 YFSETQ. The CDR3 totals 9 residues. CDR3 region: CASDTEAFF. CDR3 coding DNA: TGCGCCTCTGACACTGAAGCTTTCTTC.

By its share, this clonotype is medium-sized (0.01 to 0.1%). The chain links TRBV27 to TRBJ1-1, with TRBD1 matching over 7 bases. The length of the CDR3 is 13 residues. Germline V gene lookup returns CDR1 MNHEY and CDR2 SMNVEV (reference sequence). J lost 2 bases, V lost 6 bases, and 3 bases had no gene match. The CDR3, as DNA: TGTGCCAGCAGGGGACAGATTAACACTGAAGCTTTCTTT. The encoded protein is CASRGQINTEAFF.

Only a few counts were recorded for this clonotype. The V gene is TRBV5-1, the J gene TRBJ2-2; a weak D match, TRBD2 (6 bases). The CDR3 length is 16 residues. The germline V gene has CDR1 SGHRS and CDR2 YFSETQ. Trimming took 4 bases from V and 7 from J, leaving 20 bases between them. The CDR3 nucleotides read TGCGCCAGCAGCGCTGGCGGGACCGGGAGATTCGGGGAGCTGTTTTTT. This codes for CASSAGGTGRFGELFF. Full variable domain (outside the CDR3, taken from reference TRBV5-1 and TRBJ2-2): KAGVTQTPRYLIKTRGQQVTLSCSPISGHRSVSWYQQTPGQGLQFLFEYFSETQRNKGNFPGRFSGRQFSNSRSEMNVSTLELGDSALYLCASSAGGTGRFGELFFGEGSRLTVL.

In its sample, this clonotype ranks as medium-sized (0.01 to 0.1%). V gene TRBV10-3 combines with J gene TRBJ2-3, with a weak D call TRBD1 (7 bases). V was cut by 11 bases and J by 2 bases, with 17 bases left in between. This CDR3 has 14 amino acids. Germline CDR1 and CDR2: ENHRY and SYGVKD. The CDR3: CAGGGIRDTDTQYF. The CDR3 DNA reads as TGTGCCGGAGGGGGCATCAGGGACACAGATACGCAGTATTTT.

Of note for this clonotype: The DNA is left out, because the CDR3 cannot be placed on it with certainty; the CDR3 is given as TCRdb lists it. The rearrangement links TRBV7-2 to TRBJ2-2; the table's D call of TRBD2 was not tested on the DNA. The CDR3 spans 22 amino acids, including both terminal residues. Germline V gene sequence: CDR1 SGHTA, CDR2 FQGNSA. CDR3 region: CASSFYICSAHPITGTAGELFF.

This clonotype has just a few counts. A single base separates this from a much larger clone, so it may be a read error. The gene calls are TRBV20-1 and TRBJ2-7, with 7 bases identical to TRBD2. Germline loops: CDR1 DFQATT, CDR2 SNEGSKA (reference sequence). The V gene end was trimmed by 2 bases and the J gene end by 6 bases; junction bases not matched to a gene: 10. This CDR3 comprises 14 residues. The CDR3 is CSARSPGLLGEQYF. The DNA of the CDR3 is TGCAGTGCTAGAAGTCCGGGACTACTGGGCGAGCAGTACTTC.

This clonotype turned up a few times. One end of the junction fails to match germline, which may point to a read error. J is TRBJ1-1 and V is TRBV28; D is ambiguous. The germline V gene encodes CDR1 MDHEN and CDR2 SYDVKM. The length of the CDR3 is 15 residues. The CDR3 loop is CASSLFLGVKTEAFF. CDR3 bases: TGTGCCAGCAGTTTATTTCTGGGAGTTAAGACTGAAGCCTTCTTT.

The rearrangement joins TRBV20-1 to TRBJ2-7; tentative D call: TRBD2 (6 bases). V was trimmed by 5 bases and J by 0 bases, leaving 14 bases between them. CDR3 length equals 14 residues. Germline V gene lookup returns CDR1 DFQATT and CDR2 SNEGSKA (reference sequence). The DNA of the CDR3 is TGCAGTGCTGGGGCGGCGGGGTCCTCCTACGAGCAGTACTTC. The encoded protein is CSAGAAGSSYEQYF.

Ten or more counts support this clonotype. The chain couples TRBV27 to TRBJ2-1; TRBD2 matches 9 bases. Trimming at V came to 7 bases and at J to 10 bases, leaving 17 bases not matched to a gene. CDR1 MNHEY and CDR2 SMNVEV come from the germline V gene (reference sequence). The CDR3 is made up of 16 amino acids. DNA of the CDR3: TGTGCCAGCACCCCAGAGATTAGCGGGAGTTCAAGAGAGCAGTTCTTC. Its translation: CASTPEISGSSREQFF.

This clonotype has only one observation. The CDR3 loop reads CASSSVAGGEQFF. In nucleotides, the CDR3 is TGCGCCAGCAGCTCCGTAGCGGGGGGTGAGCAGTTCTTC. V is TRBV5-1 and J is TRBJ2-1, with 10 positions matching TRBD2. This CDR3 is 13 amino acids long. V lost 3 bases, J lost 9 bases, and 3 bases stayed unmatched. Germline V lookup: CDR1 SGHRS, CDR2 YFSETQ.

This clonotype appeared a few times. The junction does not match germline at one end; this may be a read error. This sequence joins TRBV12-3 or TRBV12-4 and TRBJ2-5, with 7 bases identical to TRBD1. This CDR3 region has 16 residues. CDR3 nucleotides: TGTACCAGCAGTTTACCAGTTTTGGGGACAGCAGAGACCCAGTACTTC. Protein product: CTSSLPVLGTAETQYF.

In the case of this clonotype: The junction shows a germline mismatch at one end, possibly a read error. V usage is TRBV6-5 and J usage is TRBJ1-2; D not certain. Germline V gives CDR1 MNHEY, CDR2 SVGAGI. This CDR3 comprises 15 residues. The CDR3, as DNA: TGTGTCAGCAGTTACCTCGGCCAACCCAACTATGGCTACACCTTC. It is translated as CVSSYLGQPNYGYTF.

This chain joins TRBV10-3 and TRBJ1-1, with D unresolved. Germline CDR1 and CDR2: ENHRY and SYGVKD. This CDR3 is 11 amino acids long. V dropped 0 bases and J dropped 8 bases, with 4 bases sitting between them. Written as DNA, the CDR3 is TGTGCCATCAGTGAGTCTAGGGAAGCTTTCTTT. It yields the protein CAISESREAFF.

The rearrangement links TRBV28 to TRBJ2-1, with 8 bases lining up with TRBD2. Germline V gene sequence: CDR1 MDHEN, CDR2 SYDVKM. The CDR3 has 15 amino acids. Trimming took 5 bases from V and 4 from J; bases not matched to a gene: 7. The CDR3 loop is CASSPTSGKYNEQFF. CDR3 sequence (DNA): TGTGCCAGCAGTCCAACTAGCGGAAAATACAATGAGCAGTTCTTC.

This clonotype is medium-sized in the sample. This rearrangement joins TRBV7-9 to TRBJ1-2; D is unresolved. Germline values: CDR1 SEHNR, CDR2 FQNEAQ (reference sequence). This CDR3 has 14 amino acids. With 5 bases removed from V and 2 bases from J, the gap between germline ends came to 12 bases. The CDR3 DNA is TGTGCCAGCAGCCTTCTTAACACCAACTATGGCTACACCTTC. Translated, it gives CASSLLNTNYGYTF.

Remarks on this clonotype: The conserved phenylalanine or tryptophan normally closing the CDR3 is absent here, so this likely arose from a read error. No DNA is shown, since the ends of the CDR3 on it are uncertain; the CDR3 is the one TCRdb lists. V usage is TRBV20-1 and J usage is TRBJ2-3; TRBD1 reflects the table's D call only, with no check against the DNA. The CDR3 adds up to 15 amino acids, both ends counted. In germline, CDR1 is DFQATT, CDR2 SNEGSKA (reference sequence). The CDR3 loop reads CSASAGTVNEQYFGP.

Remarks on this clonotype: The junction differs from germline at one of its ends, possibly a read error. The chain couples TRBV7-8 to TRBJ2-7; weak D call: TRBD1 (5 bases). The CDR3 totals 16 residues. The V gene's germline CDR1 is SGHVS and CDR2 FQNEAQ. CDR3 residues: CACSSVAVGATYKQYF. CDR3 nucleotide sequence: TGTGCCTGCAGCTCCGTTGCGGTTGGGGCAACCTACAAGCAGTACTTC.

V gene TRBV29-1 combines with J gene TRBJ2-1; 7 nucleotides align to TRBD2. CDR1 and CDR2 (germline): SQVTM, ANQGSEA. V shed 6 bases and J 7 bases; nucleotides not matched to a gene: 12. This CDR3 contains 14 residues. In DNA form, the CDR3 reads TGCAGCGTCGACAGCGGGATGGGGACTAATGAGCAGTTCTTC. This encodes CSVDSGMGTNEQFF.

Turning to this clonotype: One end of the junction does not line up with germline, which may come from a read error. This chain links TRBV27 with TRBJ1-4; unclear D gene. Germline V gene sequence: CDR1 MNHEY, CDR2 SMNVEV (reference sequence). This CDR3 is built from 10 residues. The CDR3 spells CASREEKLLF. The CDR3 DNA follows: TGTGCCAGCAGGGAGGAAAAACTGCTTTTT.

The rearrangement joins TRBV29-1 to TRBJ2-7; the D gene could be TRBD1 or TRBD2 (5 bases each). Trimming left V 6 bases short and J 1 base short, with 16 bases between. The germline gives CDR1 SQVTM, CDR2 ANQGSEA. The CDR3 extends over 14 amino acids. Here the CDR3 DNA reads TGCAGCGTACTAGGGGACGAGGGATCCTACGAGCAGTACTTC. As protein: CSVLGDEGSYEQYF.

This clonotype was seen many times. CDR3 sequence reads: CASSPPTLFGYTF. The CDR3 DNA reads TGTGCCAGCTCACCACCGACTCTATTTGGCTACACCTTC. The genes are TRBV18 and TRBJ1-2; D gene ambiguous. Trimming stripped 0 bases from V and 7 bases from J, with 9 bases between. The CDR3 contains 13 residues. Germline lookup yields CDR1 KGHSH and CDR2 LQKENI.

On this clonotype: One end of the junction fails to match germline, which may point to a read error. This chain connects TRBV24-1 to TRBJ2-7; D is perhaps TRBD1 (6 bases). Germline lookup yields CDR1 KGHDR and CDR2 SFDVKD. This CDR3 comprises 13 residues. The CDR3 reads CATNKRDTYGQYF. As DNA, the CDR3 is TGTGCCACGAATAAACGGGACACCTACGGGCAGTACTTC.

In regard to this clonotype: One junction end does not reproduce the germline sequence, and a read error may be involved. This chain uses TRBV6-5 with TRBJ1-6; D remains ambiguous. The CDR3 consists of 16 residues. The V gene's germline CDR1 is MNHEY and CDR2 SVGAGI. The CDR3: CASSPLPSSCNSPRHF. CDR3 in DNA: TGTGCCAGCAGCCCTTTACCGAGCTCCTGTAATTCACCCCGCCACTTT.

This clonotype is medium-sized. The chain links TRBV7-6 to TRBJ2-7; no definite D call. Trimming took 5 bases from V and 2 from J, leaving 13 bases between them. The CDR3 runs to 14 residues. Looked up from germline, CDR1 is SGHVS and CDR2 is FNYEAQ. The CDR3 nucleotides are TGTGCCAGCAGCCCTCCGGGCCGGGCCTACGAGCAGTACTTC. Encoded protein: CASSPPGRAYEQYF.

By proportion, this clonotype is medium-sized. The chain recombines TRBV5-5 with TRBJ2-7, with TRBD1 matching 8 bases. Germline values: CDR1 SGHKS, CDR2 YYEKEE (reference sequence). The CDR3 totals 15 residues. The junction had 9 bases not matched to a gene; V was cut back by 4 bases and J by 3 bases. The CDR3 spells CASSISDRVDYEQYF. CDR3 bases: TGTGCCAGCAGCATATCGGACAGGGTGGACTACGAGCAGTACTTC. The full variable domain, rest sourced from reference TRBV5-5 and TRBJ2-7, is DAGVTQSPTHLIKTRGQQVTLRCSPISGHKSVSWYQQVLGQGPQFIFQYYEKEERGRGNFPDRFSARQFPNYSSELNVNALLLGDSALYLCASSISDRVDYEQYFGPGTRLTVT.

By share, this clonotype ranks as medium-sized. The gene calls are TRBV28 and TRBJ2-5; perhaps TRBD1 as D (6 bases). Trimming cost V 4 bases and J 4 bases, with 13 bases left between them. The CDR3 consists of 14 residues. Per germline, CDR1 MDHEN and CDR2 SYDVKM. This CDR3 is CASSSPGHSETQYF. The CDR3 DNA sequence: TGTGCCAGCAGTTCTCCGGGACACTCAGAGACCCAGTACTTC.

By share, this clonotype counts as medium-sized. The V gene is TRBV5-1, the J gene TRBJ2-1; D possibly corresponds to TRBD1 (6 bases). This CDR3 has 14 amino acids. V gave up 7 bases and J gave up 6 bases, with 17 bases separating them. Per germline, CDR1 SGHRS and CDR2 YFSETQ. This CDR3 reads CASGRDTEGNEQFF. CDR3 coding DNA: TGCGCCAGCGGCCGGGACACCGAGGGCAATGAGCAGTTCTTC.

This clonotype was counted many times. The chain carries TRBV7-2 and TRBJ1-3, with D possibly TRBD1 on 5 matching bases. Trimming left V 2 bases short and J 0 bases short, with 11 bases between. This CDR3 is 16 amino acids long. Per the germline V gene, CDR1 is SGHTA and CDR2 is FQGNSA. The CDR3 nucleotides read TGTGCCAGCAGCTTATACCAGGGCCGCTCTGGAAACACCATATATTTT. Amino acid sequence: CASSLYQGRSGNTIYF.

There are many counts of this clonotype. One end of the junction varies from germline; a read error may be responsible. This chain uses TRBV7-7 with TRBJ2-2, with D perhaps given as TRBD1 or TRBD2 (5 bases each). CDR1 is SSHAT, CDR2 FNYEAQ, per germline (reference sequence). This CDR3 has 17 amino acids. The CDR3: CASTPGTGAANTGELFF. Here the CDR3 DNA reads TGTGCTAGCACCCCGGGGACCGGGGCGGCGAACACCGGGGAGCTGTTTTTT.

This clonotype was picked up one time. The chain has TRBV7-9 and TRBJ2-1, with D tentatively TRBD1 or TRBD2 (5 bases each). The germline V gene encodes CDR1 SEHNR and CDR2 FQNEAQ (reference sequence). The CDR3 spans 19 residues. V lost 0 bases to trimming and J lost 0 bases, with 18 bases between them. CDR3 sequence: CASSLAPGKRGSSYNEQFF. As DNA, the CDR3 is TGTGCCAGCAGCTTAGCTCCGGGAAAGAGGGGTAGCTCCTACAATGAGCAGTTCTTC.

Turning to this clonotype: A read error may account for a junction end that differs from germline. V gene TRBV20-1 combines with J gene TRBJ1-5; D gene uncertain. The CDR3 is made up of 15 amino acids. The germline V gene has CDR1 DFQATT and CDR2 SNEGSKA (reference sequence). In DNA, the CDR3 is TGCAGTGCTACTGATCGTGAGAGGGTGGTTCAGCCCCGGCATTTT. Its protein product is CSATDRERVVQPRHF.

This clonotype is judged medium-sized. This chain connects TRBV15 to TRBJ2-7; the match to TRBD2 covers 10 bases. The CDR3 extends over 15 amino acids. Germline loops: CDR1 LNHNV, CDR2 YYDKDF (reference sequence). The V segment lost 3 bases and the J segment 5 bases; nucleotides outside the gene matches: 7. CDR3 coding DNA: TGTGCCACCAGCAGCCGAGCTAGCGGGAGCCACGAGCAGTACTTC. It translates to CATSSRASGSHEQYF.